This passage covers 28 T cell receptor beta chains from one sample sequenced in a study of blood T cells in healthy people across ages. A J-beta primer mix and a sample-barcoded 5' primer were used in a second PCR of roughly 6 to 11 cycles. TCRdb used MiXCR to reprocess the 5' RACE reads, holding one entry per CDR3 protein. The repertoire has 700,000 or so distinct CDR3 sequences, over 40% of them found once; the top ten carry 30%. Material: blood. Receptors originate from a man aged 80 or over in good health.

This clonotype was detected many times. This chain links TRBV29-1 with TRBJ2-5, with TRBD1 identical over 9 bases. This CDR3 is built from 15 residues. CDR1 and CDR2 (germline): SQVTM, ANQGSEA. V trimming: 7 bases; J trimming: 2 bases; junction bases outside the gene matches: 11. The chain's CDR3 is CSARGTGPTQETQYF. DNA for the CDR3: TGCAGCGCCCGCGGGACAGGGCCCACACAAGAGACCCAGTACTTC.

This clonotype was recorded a few times. The chain employs TRBV20-1 and TRBJ2-7, with 8 positions matching TRBD1. Germline lookup yields CDR1 DFQATT and CDR2 SNEGSKA (reference sequence). V trimming: 8 bases; J trimming: 5 bases; junction bases outside the gene matches: 11. This CDR3 has 13 residues. The CDR3 sequence is CSIPYRTGNEQYF. The CDR3 coding sequence is TGCAGTATTCCCTACAGGACAGGGAACGAGCAGTACTTC.

This sequence joins TRBV14 and TRBJ2-2, with D possibly TRBD1 on 7 matching bases. Trimming stripped 1 base from V and 5 bases from J, with 14 bases between. The CDR3 runs 16 residues. The germline CDR1 and CDR2 sequences are SGHDN and FVKESK. In DNA, the CDR3 is TGTGCCAGCAGCCAAGTTATCCCAGGGGGGACCGGGGAGCTGTTTTTT. It is translated as CASSQVIPGGTGELFF.

The V and J genes are TRBV28 and TRBJ1-2, with 9 bases that match TRBD1. The CDR3 has 16 amino acids. V was clipped by 2 bases and J by 5 bases; unmatched bases: 9. Germline V lookup: CDR1 MDHEN, CDR2 SYDVKM. Written as DNA, the CDR3 is TGTGCCAGCAGTTTACTCGGAACAGGGGGCCGATATGGCTACACCTTC. It codes for CASSLLGTGGRYGYTF.

In its sample, this clonotype was seen a few times. The genes are TRBV7-3 and TRBJ2-3; tentative D call: TRBD2 (5 bases). Trimming removed 9 bases at V and 2 bases at J, with 15 bases between. Per the germline V gene, CDR1 is SGHTA and CDR2 is FQGTGA. This CDR3 has 14 amino acids. The chain's CDR3 is CASGPGSHTDTQYF. The CDR3 nucleotides read TGTGCCAGTGGCCCGGGATCTCACACAGATACGCAGTATTTT.

This clonotype was seen once. The chain has TRBV28 and TRBJ2-2; D is uncertain. CDR3 length: 13 residues. With 3 bases removed from V and 7 bases from J, the gap between germline ends came to 9 bases. Looked up from germline, CDR1 is MDHEN and CDR2 is SYDVKM. The CDR3 protein is CASSLRPIGELFF. For the CDR3, the DNA is TGTGCCAGCAGTTTGAGGCCGATCGGGGAGCTGTTTTTT.

The genes are TRBV4-1 and TRBJ1-4, with D possibly TRBD1 on 6 matching bases. This CDR3 region has 17 residues. Trimming stripped 0 bases from V and 6 bases from J, with 17 bases between. Germline CDR1 and CDR2: MGHRA and YSYEKL. Here the CDR3 DNA reads TGCGCCAGCAGCCAAGACATCAATACAGGGTTTTATGAAAAACTGTTTTTT. Translating it yields CASSQDINTGFYEKLFF.

V and J are TRBV7-2 and TRBJ2-2, with D perhaps TRBD2 (6 bases). V dropped 3 bases and J dropped 6 bases, with 11 bases sitting between them. The CDR3 covers 14 residues. Germline V gene sequence: CDR1 SGHTA, CDR2 FQGNSA. In nucleotides, the CDR3 is TGTGCCAGCAGCTTCGGCGGGATCCCCGGGGAGCTGTTTTTT. Translation gives CASSFGGIPGELFF.

Concerning this clonotype itself: An end of the junction differs from the germline gene, which may be a read error. V gene TRBV6-2 or TRBV6-3 combines with J gene TRBJ1-5; D is possibly TRBD1 (6 bases). Germline lookup yields CDR1 MNHEY and CDR2 SVGEGT. The CDR3 runs to 14 residues. The CDR3 coding sequence is TGCGCCAGCAGTTACAGGGATTTGAATCGGCCCCAGCATTTT. Protein: CASSYRDLNRPQHF.

This clonotype has more than one count but fewer than ten. The V and J genes are TRBV6-5 and TRBJ2-7; 9 bases match TRBD2. The V gene's germline CDR1 is MNHEY and CDR2 SVGAGI. Germline trimming cut 2 bases from V and 7 bases from J; bases unmatched to any gene: 6. CDR3 length equals 14 residues. The CDR3 protein is CASSYQREAGEQYF. CDR3 in DNA: TGTGCCAGCAGTTACCAGCGGGAGGCTGGGGAGCAGTACTTC.

The rearrangement links TRBV18 to TRBJ2-3; maybe TRBD2 (5 bases). V lost 5 bases to trimming and J lost 5 bases, with 14 bases between them. This CDR3 has 14 residues. Germline V gene lookup returns CDR1 KGHSH and CDR2 LQKENI. CDR3 nucleotide sequence: TGTGCCAGCTCATCAGGAGGCTTGGGAGATACGCAGTATTTT. Protein: CASSSGGLGDTQYF.

The DNA for the CDR3 is TGTGCCACCAATACGCGACAGAGCTACGAGCAGTACTTC. Translation gives CATNTRQSYEQYF. The chain couples TRBV24-1 to TRBJ2-7; D might be TRBD1 (5 bases). This CDR3 is 13 amino acids long. Germline V gives CDR1 KGHDR, CDR2 SFDVKD. V was clipped by 8 bases and J by 3 bases, with 13 bases between them.

This clonotype was seen only a few times. This rearrangement joins TRBV12-3 or TRBV12-4 to TRBJ1-2; the D is unclear. The CDR3 length is 14 residues. V lost 3 bases and J lost 8, with 16 bases in between. The CDR3 nucleotides are TGTGCCAGCAGTTTCCCCGGGGTCCCGGGGGGCTACACCTTC. This translates into CASSFPGVPGGYTF.

The chain couples TRBV3-1 to TRBJ2-7, with 9 bases that match TRBD2. The ends lost 1 base at V and 6 bases at J; junction bases unmatched: 10. The CDR3 loop spans 16 amino acids. Germline V CDR1 and CDR2: LGHDT, YNNKEL (reference sequence). The CDR3 DNA reads TGTGCCAGCAGCCAAGGGGGCGGGGGGGCACTCGTCGAGCAGTACTTC. Its protein product is CASSQGGGGALVEQYF.

The J gene is TRBJ2-7, the V gene TRBV6-1; D gene uncertain. V lost 2 bases, J lost 2 bases, and 13 bases lay in between. The germline CDR1 and CDR2 sequences are MNHNS and SASEGT. The CDR3 has 15 amino acids. CDR3: CASSEIRPAPYEQYF. CDR3 DNA sequence: TGTGCCAGCAGTGAAATTCGGCCAGCTCCCTACGAGCAGTACTTC.

As regards this clonotype: A much larger clonotype is one base distant, so this may be a read error. The chain links TRBV5-1 to TRBJ1-4; a possible D gene is TRBD1 (6 bases). CDR3 length: 15 residues. Germline loops: CDR1 SGHRS, CDR2 YFSETQ. In DNA form, the CDR3 reads TGCGCCAGCAGCCTTCTGGGGGACACTAATGAAAAACCGTTTTTT. It yields the protein CASSLLGDTNEKPFF.

CDR3 DNA: TGCAGTGCTAGTCGGGCCGGGTATGGCTACACCTTC. Amino acids: CSASRAGYGYTF. The chain links TRBV20-1 to TRBJ1-2; the D is unclear. Between the trimmed V and J ends, which lost 3 bases and 5 bases, there was a span of 10 bases. Germline V lookup: CDR1 DFQATT, CDR2 SNEGSKA (reference sequence). The CDR3 covers 12 residues.

The J gene is TRBJ2-5, the V gene TRBV5-1; the D gene is possibly TRBD2 (5 bases). Germline V gives CDR1 SGHRS, CDR2 YFSETQ. Trimming left V 4 bases short and J 1 base short, with 8 bases between. This CDR3 is 13 amino acids long. The CDR3 DNA is TGCGCCAGCAGCGACGGGATCCAAGAGACCCAGTACTTC. It codes for CASSDGIQETQYF. Based on the CDR3 plus reference TRBV5-1 and TRBJ2-5, the full variable domain is KAGVTQTPRYLIKTRGQQVTLSCSPISGHRSVSWYQQTPGQGLQFLFEYFSETQRNKGNFPGRFSGRQFSNSRSEMNVSTLELGDSALYLCASSDGIQETQYFGPGTRLLVL.

This clonotype was found a few times. The chain recombines TRBV4-2 with TRBJ2-5; TRBD2 might be the D (5 bases). V was trimmed by 0 bases and J by 11 bases, leaving 28 bases between them. This CDR3 is built from 18 residues. Germline CDR1 reads LGHNA; CDR2 reads YNFKEQ. The CDR3 DNA reads TGTGCCAGCAGCCAAGAGGGCCCGACTACACGGGCCTACAATGAGCAGTACTTC. The encoded protein is CASSQEGPTTRAYNEQYF.

This clonotype was observed a few times. V and J are TRBV29-1 and TRBJ2-7, with TRBD2 matching over 13 bases. This CDR3 has 14 amino acids. Germline trimming cut 6 bases from V and 6 bases from J; bases unmatched to any gene: 8. Germline CDR1 reads SQVTM; CDR2 reads ANQGSEA. The CDR3 is CSVGTSGRALEQYF. In DNA, the CDR3 is TGCAGCGTGGGAACTAGCGGGAGGGCCCTCGAGCAGTACTTC.

The rearrangement uses TRBV7-2 and TRBJ2-5, with TRBD2 matching 10 bases. Germline V CDR1 and CDR2: SGHTA, FQGNSA. V lost 3 bases and J lost 5; bases outside the gene matches: 9. The CDR3 contains 16 residues. The CDR3 sequence: CASSFGASGRFETQYF. The DNA for the CDR3 is TGTGCCAGCAGCTTCGGGGCTAGCGGGAGATTTGAGACCCAGTACTTC.

This clonotype has just a few counts. This sequence joins TRBV12-3 or TRBV12-4 and TRBJ2-7; a possible D gene is TRBD2 (7 bases). Trimming removed 5 bases from V and 1 base from J, with 15 bases in between. The CDR3 runs to 15 residues. The CDR3 DNA sequence: TGTGCCAGCAGTCCAACGGGGAGGGGGTCCTACGAGCAGTACTTC. It specifies CASSPTGRGSYEQYF.

The DNA of the CDR3 is TGTGCCAGCAGCCGACAGGGGGGTCATCAGCCCCAGCATTTT. Translated, it gives CASSRQGGHQPQHF. The chain couples TRBV6-5 to TRBJ1-5; TRBD1 agrees at 9 bases. Germline V gives CDR1 MNHEY, CDR2 SVGAGI. CDR3 size: 14 residues. V lost 6 bases to trimming and J lost 5 bases; unmatched junction nucleotides: 5.

The table lists this clonotype with a count of one. The chain is built from TRBV4-1 and TRBJ1-1, with 11 bases matching TRBD1. The CDR3 has 15 residues. Looked up from germline, CDR1 is MGHRA and CDR2 is YSYEKL. V lost 4 bases and J lost 3; bases outside the gene matches: 4. This chain's CDR3 is CASSRGQGEDTEAFF. CDR3 DNA: TGCGCCAGCAGCCGGGGACAGGGGGAAGACACTGAAGCTTTCTTT.

The table lists this clonotype with a few counts. The V gene is TRBV6-1, the J gene TRBJ2-6, with D tentatively TRBD1 (6 bases). Germline V gene lookup returns CDR1 MNHNS and CDR2 SASEGT. The CDR3 is 16 amino acids. V lost 4 bases, J lost 0 bases, and 10 bases lay in between. This CDR3 is CASSGQAYSGANVLTF. CDR3 bases: TGTGCCAGCAGTGGACAGGCTTACTCTGGGGCCAACGTCCTGACTTTC.

V is TRBV5-1 and J is TRBJ2-1, with 9 bases that match TRBD2. Germline CDR1 is SGHRS and CDR2 is YFSETQ. V lost 4 bases to trimming and J lost 7 bases; unmatched junction nucleotides: 12. The CDR3 runs to 16 residues. DNA for the CDR3: TGCGCCAGCAGCCGTCCGGGAGGGACTAGCTCGAATGAGCAGTTCTTC. Amino acid sequence: CASSRPGGTSSNEQFF.

The J gene is TRBJ2-5, the V gene TRBV19; maybe TRBD1 (5 bases). V was cut by 5 bases and J by 11 bases, with 18 bases left in between. This CDR3 region has 13 residues. Looked up from germline, CDR1 is LNHDA and CDR2 is SQIVND (reference sequence). Here the CDR3 DNA reads TGTGCCAGTAGTGACCGACAGACTGATGAGCAGTACTTC. Translating it yields CASSDRQTDEQYF.

The chain is built from TRBV7-8 and TRBJ1-5; perhaps TRBD1 as D (6 bases). CDR1 is SGHVS and CDR2 is FQNEAQ in the germline V gene. The CDR3 is 15 amino acids. The germline V and J ends were trimmed by 2 bases and 5 bases, with 13 bases remaining between them. The CDR3: CASSLPGVPYQPQHF. The CDR3 DNA follows: TGTGCCAGCAGCTTACCAGGGGTGCCCTATCAGCCCCAGCATTTT. The variable domain in full, with the rest retrieved from reference TRBV7-8 and TRBJ1-5, is GAGVSQSPRYKVAKRGQDVALRCDPISGHVSLFWYQQALGQGPEFLTYFQNEAQLDKSGLPSDRFFAERPEGSVSTLKIQRTQQEDSAVYLCASSLPGVPYQPQHFGDGTRLSIL.